These T cell receptor beta chains were read from a single sample in a study of CD8+ T cells in alopecia areata. TCRdb's table, derived via immunoSEQ multiplex PCR, lists solely in-frame clones and lacks some. The sample comprises around 98,000 clones, roughly 42% of which are singletons, and almost 0.8% rests with the top ten. The specimen was CD4+ T cells sorted from blood. The receptor source for this set is a human donor with alopecia areata. CDR3s leave out the opening cysteine and the closing phenylalanine or tryptophan.

j_gene | v_gene | CDR3aa
TRBJ2-6 | TRBV7-3 | ASSLSPGAGANVLT
TRBJ2-7 | TRBV27 | ASSLYWTGGYEQY
TRBJ2-7 | TRBV29-1 | SVGLPTDEQY
TRBJ2-2 | TRBV29-1 | SAGPIRDGNTGELF
TRBJ2-1 | TRBV11-2 | ASSLVPTPYNEQF
TRBJ2-2 | TRBV29-1 | SHGGTSNTGELF
TRBJ2-5 | TRBV30 | AWSVRFEETQY
TRBJ2-5 | TRBV28 | ASSSTSGLRETQY
TRBJ2-5 | TRBV9 | ASSGVGHQETQY
TRBJ1-1 | TRBV7-9 | ASSITGTVYAEAF
TRBJ2-5 | TRBV28 | ASRAIAGVETQY
TRBJ1-2 | TRBV29-1 | SGATGGNSNYGYT
TRBJ2-5 | TRBV29-1 | SVGLRQKQETQY
TRBJ2-5 | TRBV7-3 | ASSPAGTGQETQY
TRBJ1-2 | TRBV29-1 | SGQGQGNGYT
TRBJ1-3 | TRBV5-1 | ASSAGIPGNTIY
TRBJ2-3 | TRBV28 | ASSFGGQKPDTQY
TRBJ1-2 | TRBV29-1 | SVGGDNYGYT
TRBJ2-1 | TRBV11-2 | ASSLTALNNEQF
TRBJ2-1 | TRBV19 | ASSINPSRIYNEQF
TRBJ2-1 | TRBV30 | AWSVGSYNEQF
TRBJ1-2 | TRBV23-1 | ASQLITYGYT
TRBJ1-5 | TRBV19 | ASIEGQGLGQPQH